These T cell receptor beta chains were read from a single sample in a study of cytomegalovirus exposure and HLA in healthy donors. Clones were sequenced by immunoSEQ multiplex PCR, and TCRdb holds only the in-frame ones, with some missing. The sample lists approximately 130,000 clones; approximately 8% were seen once. The specimen was PBMCs. The source of these receptors is a woman aged 40 to 49 in good health and CMV-seropositive. The CDR3 runs from the conserved cysteine through the conserved F or W. Each record gives: V gene, J gene, D gene, clone size, CDR3 DNA, CDR3 protein. The D gene is left open where the match is weak. Where a row states a size, it is once, few, many or the class of an expanded clone; other rows omit it.

TRBV25-1	TRBJ1-2	TRBD1	-	TGTGCCAGCGGAAGGGGGACAGGTGATATCTATGGCTACACCTTC	CASGRGTGDIYGYTF
TRBV25-1	TRBJ2-7	TRBD1	-	TGTGCCAGCAGTGTGGACAGGTTTTCATCCTACGAGCAGTACTTC	CASSVDRFSSYEQYF
TRBV19	TRBJ1-2	TRBD1	-	TGTGCCAGTAGTTTTACAGGGGGCAATTATGGCTACACCTTC	CASSFTGGNYGYTF
TRBV29-1	TRBJ2-7	-	-	TGCAGCGGCTTGACAGCACCCTACGAGCAGTACTTC	CSGLTAPYEQYF
TRBV7-2	TRBJ2-4	-	-	TGTGCCAGCAGCTTAGCGCCTCACGGACAAGGAAGGAAAAACATTCAGTACTTC	CASSLAPHGQGRKNIQYF
TRBV15	TRBJ1-2	-	-	TGTGCCACCAGCAGGGGACTTGTGGGCAGCTATGGCTACACCTTC	CATSRGLVGSYGYTF
TRBV19	TRBJ1-1	-	-	TGTGCCAGTAGTATCCGGCGGGGGGGGGTCAACACTGAAGCTTTCTTT	CASSIRRGGVNTEAFF
TRBV28	TRBJ2-7	TRBD2	few	TGTGCCAGCAAACTAGCGGGGGGGCACCACGAGCAGTACTTC	CASKLAGGHHEQYF
TRBV30	TRBJ1-5	-	-	TGTGCCTGGAGTGTGGGGGGGAGGAATCAGCCCCAGCATTTT	CAWSVGGRNQPQHF
TRBV6-1	TRBJ1-1	-	few	TGTGCCAGCACCCCAAGTGGACAGCTGAACACTGAAGCTTTCTTT	CASTPSGQLNTEAFF
TRBV11-2	TRBJ2-3	-	few	TGTGCCAGCACCTATCACAGGGTCTCCACAGATACGCAGTATTTT	CASTYHRVSTDTQYF
TRBV5-1	TRBJ2-1	TRBD2	few	TGCGCCAGCAGCCCCACCCCACTAGCGGGGACCTACAATGAGCAGTTCTTC	CASSPTPLAGTYNEQFF
TRBV11-2	TRBJ2-1	-	-	TGTGCCAGCAGCTTATCCCGGGGGAGCTCCTACAATGAGCAGTTCTTC	CASSLSRGSSYNEQFF
TRBV5-5	TRBJ2-7	TRBD1	-	TGTGCCAGCAGCTATCCGGGACAGGGGGCCGAAGAGCAGTACTTC	CASSYPGQGAEEQYF
TRBV2	TRBJ2-3	TRBD2	-	TGTGCCAGCAGGGCGGGGGTGGATACGCAGTATTTT	CASRAGVDTQYF
TRBV6-5	TRBJ1-3	-	few	TGTGCCAGCAGTCCGCAAGACAGGGGAAACACCATATATTTT	CASSPQDRGNTIYF
TRBV18	TRBJ2-6	-	-	TGTGCCAGCTCACAAGCACGGAGCTCTGGGGCCAACGTCCTGACTTTC	CASSQARSSGANVLTF
TRBV6-4	TRBJ2-1	TRBD2	-	TGTGCCAGCAGTGACTCATTGGGGGGGAATGAGCAGTTCTTC	CASSDSLGGNEQFF
TRBV4-2	TRBJ2-3	-	-	TGTGCCAGCAGTCGAGAGGAGGTTGGCACAGATACGCAGTATTTT	CASSREEVGTDTQYF
TRBV6-1	TRBJ1-6	TRBD1	few	TGTGCCAGCATTTACAGGGACAGTTCACCCCTCCACTTT	CASIYRDSSPLHF
TRBV13	TRBJ2-2	-	-	TGTGCCAGCAGCTTAGAATTTACTACTAACACCGGGGAGCTGTTTTTT	CASSLEFTTNTGELFF
TRBV19	TRBJ1-2	TRBD1	few	TGTGCCAGTAGAGCCGGGACAGGGGATCTCGGTGGCTACACCTTC	CASRAGTGDLGGYTF
TRBV19	TRBJ2-7	-	few	TGTGCCAGTAGTATCGCTGAGGACGAGCAGTACTTC	CASSIAEDEQYF
TRBV10-1	TRBJ1-1	-	-	TGCGCCAGCAGTGCTTCGGGAGTCGCCTGGGCTTTCTTT	CASSASGVAWAFF
TRBV7-3	TRBJ1-1	-	few	TGTGCCAGCAGCTTAAGTAGAGAAATGAACACTGAAGCTTTCTTT	CASSLSREMNTEAFF
TRBV7-9	TRBJ1-1	TRBD1	-	TGTGCCAGCAGCAGGACGGGACAGGGAACTGAAGCTTTCTTT	CASSRTGQGTEAFF
TRBV15	TRBJ2-3	TRBD2	few	TGTGCCACCAGCGGCAGCAGAGCGGGGAACTTTCCCACAGATACGCAGTATTTT	CATSGSRAGNFPTDTQYF
TRBV28	TRBJ2-7	TRBD1	-	TGTGCCAGCAGGACAGGGGGCTCCTACGAGCAGTACTTC	CASRTGGSYEQYF
TRBV5-5	TRBJ1-6	-	few	TGTGCCAGCAGCTTTACGGGGGGTGGTTCACCCCTCCACTTT	CASSFTGGGSPLHF
TRBV2	TRBJ2-4	TRBD2	-	TGTGCCAGCTTCGGGGGGTTGGCCAAAAACATTCAGTACTTC	CASFGGLAKNIQYF
TRBV4-1	TRBJ2-7	TRBD2	few	TGCGCCAGCAGTCGACTAGCGGGGGGCCTCTACGAGCAGTACTTC	CASSRLAGGLYEQYF
TRBV30	TRBJ1-2	-	few	TGTGCCTGGAGTGCCCATGGGAGAGGGGGCTACACCTTC	CAWSAHGRGGYTF
TRBV2	TRBJ1-5	-	few	TGTGCCAGCAGCTCCGTTACGGGAGGGCAGCCCCAGCATTTT	CASSSVTGGQPQHF
TRBV6-5	TRBJ1-6	TRBD1	-	TGTGCCAGCAGTTACGACAGGGGGCGGTTATCACCCCTCCACTTT	CASSYDRGRLSPLHF
TRBV27	TRBJ2-2	-	-	TGTGCCAGCAGTTTATTGGGGGGCACCGGGGAGCTGTTTTTT	CASSLLGGTGELFF
TRBV7-9	TRBJ2-3	-	few	TGTGCCAGCAGCTTATACAGGGATTTCACAGATACGCAGTATTTT	CASSLYRDFTDTQYF
TRBV27	TRBJ2-5	TRBD1	few	TGTGCCAGCAGTAACAGGGGTTTTGGGTGGGAGACCCAGTACTTC	CASSNRGFGWETQYF
TRBV18	TRBJ1-1	-	few	TGTGCCAGCCGGAGGTCGGAGAACACTGAAGCTTTCTTT	CASRRSENTEAFF
TRBV28	TRBJ1-1	-	few	TGTGCCAGCAGGACACCTATAGGAGCTTTCTTT	CASRTPIGAFF
TRBV7-9	TRBJ1-2	-	many	TGTGCCAGCAGCCAGGACAGATCCTATGGCTACACCTTC	CASSQDRSYGYTF
TRBV5-1	TRBJ2-3	TRBD2	few	TGCGCCAGCACCTTAGCGGGGGGCACAGATACGCAGTATTTT	CASTLAGGTDTQYF
TRBV7-9	TRBJ2-1	TRBD2	-	TGTGCCAGCAGCCCCACCCTAGCGGCCGGGTACAATGAGCAGTTCTTC	CASSPTLAAGYNEQFF
TRBV18	TRBJ1-4	-	-	TGTGCCAGCTCCGACGTTGTTGACGGGGGGGATGAAAAACTGTTTTTT	CASSDVVDGGDEKLFF
TRBV2	TRBJ1-2	TRBD1	-	TGTGCCAGCAGGAGGGACAGTATAAACTATGGCTACACCTTC	CASRRDSINYGYTF
TRBV5-5	TRBJ2-7	TRBD2	-	TGTGCCAGCAGCCCCCGCGTGGGGGGGGAGCAGTACTTC	CASSPRVGGEQYF
TRBV7-9	TRBJ1-1	TRBD1	few	TGTGCCAGCAGCCGACAGGGAAGCACTGAAGCTTTCTTT	CASSRQGSTEAFF
TRBV7-8	TRBJ1-5	TRBD1	-	TGTGCCAGCAGCCCAACGGACAGGGAGGGCAATCAGCCCCAGCATTTT	CASSPTDREGNQPQHF
TRBV7-9	TRBJ1-1	-	-	TGTGCCAGCAGCTTCCAGGGGAACACTGAAGCTTTCTTT	CASSFQGNTEAFF
TRBV29-1	TRBJ2-1	TRBD2	-	TGCAGCGTTGAAGAGGGGCGGGGGACTATCAGGGATGAGCAGTTCTTC	CSVEEGRGTIRDEQFF
TRBV28	TRBJ2-3	-	-	TGTGCCAGCAGCCCTACAGGGCCCACGGATACGCAGTATTTT	CASSPTGPTDTQYF
TRBV5-1	TRBJ1-5	TRBD1	-	TGCGCCAGCAGCTTAACCGGGACAGGGGGTTATCAGCCCCAGCATTTT	CASSLTGTGGYQPQHF
TRBV5-5	TRBJ2-7	TRBD1	many	TGTGCCAGCAGCTTCAGGGGGCTTTCCTACGAGCAGTACTTC	CASSFRGLSYEQYF
TRBV9	TRBJ1-2	-	few	TGTGCCAGCAGAGATACAGGGTATGGCTACACCTTC	CASRDTGYGYTF
TRBV10-2	TRBJ1-3	TRBD1	-	TGCGCCACCCATTCCAGGGGGGCATTCGGAAACACCATATATTTT	CATHSRGAFGNTIYF
TRBV7-2	TRBJ2-3	-	-	TGTGCCAGCAGCTTAATTCTAGATACGCAGTATTTT	CASSLILDTQYF
TRBV9	TRBJ1-1	-	few	TGTGCCAGCAGCGACAGGGTTGACACTGAAGCTTTCTTT	CASSDRVDTEAFF
TRBV28	TRBJ1-2	TRBD1	-	TGTGCCAGCATGGGACAGCCTGAACTACGAGGCTACACCTTC	CASMGQPELRGYTF
TRBV6-5	TRBJ2-5	-	-	TGTGCCAGCAGTTACTCGAAGGTAACCGGGCAAGAGACCCAGTACTTC	CASSYSKVTGQETQYF
TRBV5-1	TRBJ2-1	TRBD1	-	TGCGCCAGCAGCTTGTCCCACAGGGGGCTTAATGAGCAGTTCTTC	CASSLSHRGLNEQFF